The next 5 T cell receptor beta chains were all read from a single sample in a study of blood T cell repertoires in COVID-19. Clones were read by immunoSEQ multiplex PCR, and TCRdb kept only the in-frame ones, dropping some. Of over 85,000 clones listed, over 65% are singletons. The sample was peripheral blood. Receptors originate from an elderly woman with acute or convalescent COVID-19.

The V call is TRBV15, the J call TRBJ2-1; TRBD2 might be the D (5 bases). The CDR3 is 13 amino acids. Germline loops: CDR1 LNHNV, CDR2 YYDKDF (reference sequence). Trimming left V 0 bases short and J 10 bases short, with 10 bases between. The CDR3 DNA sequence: TGTGCCACCAGCAGAGAGCGGGCCCTCGAGCAGTTCTTC. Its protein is CATSRERALEQFF.

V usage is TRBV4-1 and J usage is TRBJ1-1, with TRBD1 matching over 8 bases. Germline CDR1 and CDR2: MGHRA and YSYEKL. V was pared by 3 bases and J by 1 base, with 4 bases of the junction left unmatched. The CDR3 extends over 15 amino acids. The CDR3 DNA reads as TGCGCCAGCAGCCAGGGGACAGGCGCGAACACTGAAGCTTTCTTT. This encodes CASSQGTGANTEAFF.

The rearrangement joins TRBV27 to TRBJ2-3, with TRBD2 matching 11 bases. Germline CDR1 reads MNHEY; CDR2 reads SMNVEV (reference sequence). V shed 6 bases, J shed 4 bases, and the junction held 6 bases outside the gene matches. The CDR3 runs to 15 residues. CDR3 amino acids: CASRLAGVRADTQYF. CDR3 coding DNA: TGTGCCAGCAGACTAGCGGGAGTTAGGGCAGATACGCAGTATTTT.

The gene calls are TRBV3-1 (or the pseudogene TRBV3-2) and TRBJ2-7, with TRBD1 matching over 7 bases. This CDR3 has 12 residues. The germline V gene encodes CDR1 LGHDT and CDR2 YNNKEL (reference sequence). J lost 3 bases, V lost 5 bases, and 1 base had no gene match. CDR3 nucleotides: TGTGCCAGCAGCAACAGGGGCTACGAGCAGTACTTC. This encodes CASSNRGYEQYF.

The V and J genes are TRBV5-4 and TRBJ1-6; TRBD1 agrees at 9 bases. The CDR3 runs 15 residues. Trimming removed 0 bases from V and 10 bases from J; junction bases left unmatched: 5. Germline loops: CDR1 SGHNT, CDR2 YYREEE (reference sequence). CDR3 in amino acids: CASSLDRGLGSPLHF. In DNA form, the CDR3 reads TGTGCCAGCAGCTTGGACAGGGGGCTCGGATCACCCCTCCACTTT.